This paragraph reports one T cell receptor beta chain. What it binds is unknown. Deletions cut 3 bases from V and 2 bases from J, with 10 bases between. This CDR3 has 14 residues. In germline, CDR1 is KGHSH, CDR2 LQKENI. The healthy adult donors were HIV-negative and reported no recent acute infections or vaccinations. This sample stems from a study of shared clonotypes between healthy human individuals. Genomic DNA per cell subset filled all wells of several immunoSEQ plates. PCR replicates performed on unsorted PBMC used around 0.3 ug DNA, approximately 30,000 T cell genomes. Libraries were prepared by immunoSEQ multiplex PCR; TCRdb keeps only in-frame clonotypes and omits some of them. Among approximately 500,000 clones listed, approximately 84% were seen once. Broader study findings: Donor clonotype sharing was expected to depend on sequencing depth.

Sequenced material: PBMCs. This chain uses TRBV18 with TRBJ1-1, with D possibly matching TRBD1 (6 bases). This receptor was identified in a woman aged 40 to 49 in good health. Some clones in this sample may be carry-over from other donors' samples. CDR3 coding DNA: TGTGCCAGCTCACCCGGGACACCAAACACTGAAGCTTTCTTT. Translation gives CASSPGTPNTEAFF.